This passage covers 23 T cell receptor beta chains from one sample sequenced in a study of CD8 T cells in Susac syndrome (dated 2019 in TCRdb). The library was prepared using the immunoSEQ multiplex PCR assay. RNA was extracted using the RNeasy kit, and roughly 0.45 to 1 microgram was reverse transcribed with random hexamers. TCRdb reworked the public reads: Q25 trimming with fastp, MiXCR clone assembly, productive beta chains retained. A single entry per CDR3 protein holds the most common genes and DNA from its merged rows. This sample gives 180,000 or so distinct CDR3 sequences in total; around 94% of them show up just once. Together, the top ten hold over 0.12% of the sample. The sequencing sample was made of CD4+ T cells from PBMCs. These receptors came from a human donor in good health.

The V and J genes are TRBV11-2 and TRBJ2-3, with TRBD1 as a possible D gene (5 bases). V lost 3 bases to trimming and J lost 1 base, with 11 bases between them. Germline V gene lookup returns CDR1 SGHAT and CDR2 FQNNGV. The length of the CDR3 is 15 residues. CDR3 residues: CASSLQGSRTDTQYF. As DNA, the CDR3 is TGTGCCAGCAGCTTGCAGGGCAGCCGCACAGATACGCAGTATTTT.

The gene calls are TRBV6-6 and TRBJ2-7; D is unclear. The CDR3 has 11 residues. The V gene lost 10 bases and the J gene lost 0 bases, with 7 bases spanning the gap. In germline, CDR1 is MNHNY, CDR2 SVGAGI (reference sequence). Here the CDR3 reads CATRSSYEQYF. For the CDR3, the DNA is TGTGCCACCCGGTCCTCCTACGAGCAGTACTTC.

The chain joins TRBV5-1 to TRBJ2-5; 7 bases fit TRBD1. The V and J ends lost 2 bases and 3 bases, in that order; junction bases with no gene match: 1. Germline V lookup: CDR1 SGHRS, CDR2 YFSETQ. CDR3 length: 13 amino acids. The CDR3 region is CASSFTGEETQYF. CDR3 DNA: TGCGCCAGCAGCTTTACAGGGGAAGAGACCCAGTACTTC.

The chain joins TRBV13 to TRBJ2-3, with 10 bases identical to TRBD1. V lost 4 bases to trimming and J lost 3 bases; unmatched junction nucleotides: 4. Germline V gene sequence: CDR1 PRHDT, CDR2 FYEKMQ (reference sequence). CDR3 size: 15 residues. CDR3 coding DNA: TGTGCCAGCAGCTACGACAGGGGGCAAACAGATACGCAGTATTTT. Translating it yields CASSYDRGQTDTQYF.

The chain is built from TRBV18 and TRBJ2-1, with TRBD1 identical over 9 bases. This CDR3 spans 15 amino acids. Per germline, CDR1 KGHSH and CDR2 LQKENI. After removal of 0 bases from V and 6 bases from J, the junction contained 3 bases not matched to a gene. The CDR3 DNA sequence: TGTGCCAGCTCACCACCGACGGGACAGGGCAATGAGCAGTTCTTC. Amino acid sequence: CASSPPTGQGNEQFF.

The chain joins TRBV9 to TRBJ2-2; 7 bases are shared with TRBD1. After removal of 2 bases from V and 6 bases from J, the junction contained 4 bases not matched to a gene. The germline V gene encodes CDR1 SGDLS and CDR2 YYNGEE. The CDR3 consists of 14 residues. The CDR3 sequence: CASSVDTGAGELFF. In nucleotides, the CDR3 is TGTGCCAGCAGCGTGGATACAGGGGCCGGGGAGCTGTTTTTT.

This chain connects TRBV6-2 or TRBV6-3 to TRBJ2-7; D perhaps matches TRBD1 (6 bases). Germline values: CDR1 MNHEY, CDR2 SVGEGT. This CDR3 is 14 amino acids long. V lost 8 bases, J lost 0 bases, and 14 bases lay in between. CDR3 nucleotides: TGTGCCAGCCTCTCGGGGACACTCTCCTACGAGCAGTACTTC. This gives the protein CASLSGTLSYEQYF.

The chain uses TRBV6-2 or TRBV6-3 and TRBJ2-2; D is undetermined. Germline V gene sequence: CDR1 MNHEY, CDR2 SVGEGT. This CDR3 is 13 amino acids long. Trimming left V 8 bases short and J 6 bases short, with 13 bases between. The CDR3 coding sequence is TGTGCCAGCCGGATCGGCGACTCCGGGGAGCTGTTTTTT. This gives the protein CASRIGDSGELFF.

The chain links TRBV6-5 to TRBJ2-1; TRBD1 agrees at 8 bases. The CDR3 covers 13 residues. Germline V gives CDR1 MNHEY, CDR2 SVGAGI. V was pared by 6 bases and J by 6 bases, with 4 bases of the junction left unmatched. For the CDR3, the DNA is TGTGCCAGCAGGACAGGGGTTTTCAATGAGCAGTTCTTC. Amino acid sequence: CASRTGVFNEQFF.

V usage is TRBV6-2 or TRBV6-3 and J usage is TRBJ2-7, with D perhaps matching TRBD1 (6 bases). Germline assignment: CDR1 MNHEY and CDR2 SVGEGT. V gave up 2 bases and J gave up 0 bases, with 8 bases separating them. The CDR3 totals 14 residues. The CDR3 here is CASSYGQSSYEQYF. In DNA, the CDR3 is TGTGCCAGCAGTTACGGACAGTCCTCCTACGAGCAGTACTTC.

This clonotype occurred a few times. V and J are TRBV14 and TRBJ1-6, with a weak D call TRBD1 (6 bases). Germline CDR1 SGHDN, CDR2 FVKESK. The CDR3 spans 14 residues. The ends were cut back, 4 bases at V and 8 bases at J, with 12 bases in the middle. The CDR3 loop reads CASSRGAEDSPLHF. The CDR3 DNA sequence: TGTGCCAGCAGCCGGGGGGCTGAGGATTCACCCCTCCACTTT. Combining the CDR3 with reference TRBV14 and TRBJ1-6 gives the whole variable domain EAGVTQFPSHSVIEKGQTVTLRCDPISGHDNLYWYRRVMGKEIKFLLHFVKESKQDESGMPNNRFLAERTGGTYSTLKVQPAELEDSGVYFCASSRGAEDSPLHFGNGTRLTVT.

This clonotype was observed a single time. This chain joins TRBV25-1 and TRBJ1-2; D is possibly TRBD1 (6 bases). The CDR3 contains 14 residues. Germline-derived CDR1 and CDR2 are MGHDK and SYGVNS. Trimming took 10 bases from V and 6 from J, leaving 21 bases between them. CDR3 in DNA: TGTGCCACCGCCGGGCTAGCAGGGGTTAATGGCTACACCTTC. This translates into CATAGLAGVNGYTF.

This sequence joins TRBV29-1 and TRBJ2-5; 9 positions match TRBD1. Germline CDR1 reads SQVTM; CDR2 reads ANQGSEA. The CDR3 is 13 residues long. V shed 4 bases and J 1 base; nucleotides not matched to a gene: 1. CDR3 loop: CSVATGGQETQYF. CDR3 coding DNA: TGCAGCGTTGCGACAGGGGGCCAAGAGACCCAGTACTTC.

The chain employs TRBV20-1 and TRBJ2-5; no firm D call. The V gene lost 1 base and the J gene lost 5 bases, with 11 bases spanning the gap. The germline V gene encodes CDR1 DFQATT and CDR2 SNEGSKA (reference sequence). This CDR3 comprises 13 residues. The CDR3 reads CSARGLTGETQYF. The CDR3 DNA follows: TGCAGTGCTAGAGGTTTGACCGGGGAGACCCAGTACTTC.

V gene TRBV4-3 combines with J gene TRBJ2-2; 14 bases map to TRBD2. J gave up 6 bases and V 2 bases, and 5 bases lay outside the gene matches. Germline loops: CDR1 LGHNA, CDR2 YSLEER. There are 17 residues in the CDR3. This chain's CDR3 is CASSQWGLAGAPGELFF. Written as DNA, the CDR3 is TGCGCCAGCAGCCAATGGGGACTAGCGGGGGCCCCCGGGGAGCTGTTTTTT.

CDR3 amino acids: CSARDSGAQYF. The CDR3 nucleotides read TGCAGTGCTAGAGATTCGGGGGCGCAGTATTTT. The V call is TRBV20-1, the J call TRBJ2-3; a possible D gene is TRBD2 (6 bases). Trimming shortened V by 0 bases and J by 10 bases, and 8 bases separated the two germline ends. This CDR3 is built from 11 residues. The germline gives CDR1 DFQATT, CDR2 SNEGSKA (reference sequence).

This sequence joins TRBV20-1 and TRBJ1-1; TRBD1 agrees at 7 bases. J was trimmed by 6 bases and V by 6 bases; bases with no gene match: 10. CDR1 DFQATT and CDR2 SNEGSKA come from the germline V gene (reference sequence). The CDR3 sequence is 13 residues long. The CDR3 loop reads CSAPRQGVPEAFF. CDR3 coding DNA: TGCAGTGCACCTCGACAGGGTGTCCCTGAAGCTTTCTTT.

The V call is TRBV5-4, the J call TRBJ1-2, with D hard to call. Trimming removed 2 bases at V and 3 bases at J, with 14 bases between. This CDR3 is 15 amino acids long. Germline loops: CDR1 SGHNT, CDR2 YYREEE (reference sequence). CDR3: CASSFQAQLDYGYTF. DNA of the CDR3: TGTGCCAGCAGCTTTCAAGCACAGCTCGACTATGGCTACACCTTC. Together with reference TRBV5-4 and TRBJ1-2, the CDR3 gives the full variable domain: ETGVTQSPTHLIKTRGQQVTLRCSSQSGHNTVSWYQQALGQGPQFIFQYYREEENGRGNFPPRFSGLQFPNYSSELNVNALELDDSALYLCASSFQAQLDYGYTFGSGTRLTVV.

The V gene is TRBV20-1, the J gene TRBJ2-5; 9 nucleotides match TRBD1. Trimming cost V 6 bases and J 5 bases; bases outside gene matches: 10. CDR1 is DFQATT, CDR2 SNEGSKA, per germline (reference sequence). The CDR3 length is 14 residues. Here the CDR3 reads CSAGPQGARETQYF. The CDR3 DNA sequence: TGCAGTGCGGGGCCACAGGGGGCGCGTGAGACCCAGTACTTC.

V usage is TRBV4-2 and J usage is TRBJ1-2; 9 nucleotides align to TRBD1. Per germline, CDR1 LGHNA and CDR2 YNFKEQ. Trimming took 7 bases from V and 3 from J; bases not matched to a gene: 12. CDR3 length: 16 amino acids. The CDR3 bases are TGTGCCAGCAATTTACAAGGGACAGGGCAACACTATGGCTACACCTTC. Translating it yields CASNLQGTGQHYGYTF.

In this sample, this clonotype turned up once. The rearrangement joins TRBV7-9 to TRBJ1-2, with D possibly matching TRBD1 (6 bases). The CDR3 covers 16 residues. Germline values: CDR1 SEHNR, CDR2 FQNEAQ (reference sequence). Trimming removed 5 bases at V and 0 bases at J, with 16 bases between. This CDR3 reads CASSHNGGGANYGYTF. The CDR3, as DNA: TGTGCCAGCAGCCACAATGGAGGGGGAGCTAACTATGGCTACACCTTC.

In nucleotides, the CDR3 is TGCAGTGCTAGAGATTACACAGCTTCACGGGAGCAGTACTTC. This gives the protein CSARDYTASREQYF. The chain joins TRBV20-1 to TRBJ2-7; D call uncertain. V was pared by 0 bases and J by 7 bases, with 16 bases between. Germline lookup yields CDR1 DFQATT and CDR2 SNEGSKA (reference sequence). The CDR3 consists of 14 residues.

This clonotype was found once. This chain links TRBV7-9 with TRBJ1-2; perhaps TRBD1 as D (6 bases). The ends were cut back, 8 bases at V and 5 bases at J, with 18 bases in the middle. The germline gives CDR1 SEHNR, CDR2 FQNEAQ (reference sequence). This CDR3 has 14 residues. CDR3 amino acids: CASDIRQETYGYTF. CDR3 DNA sequence: TGTGCCAGCGATATACGACAGGAAACATATGGCTACACCTTC.